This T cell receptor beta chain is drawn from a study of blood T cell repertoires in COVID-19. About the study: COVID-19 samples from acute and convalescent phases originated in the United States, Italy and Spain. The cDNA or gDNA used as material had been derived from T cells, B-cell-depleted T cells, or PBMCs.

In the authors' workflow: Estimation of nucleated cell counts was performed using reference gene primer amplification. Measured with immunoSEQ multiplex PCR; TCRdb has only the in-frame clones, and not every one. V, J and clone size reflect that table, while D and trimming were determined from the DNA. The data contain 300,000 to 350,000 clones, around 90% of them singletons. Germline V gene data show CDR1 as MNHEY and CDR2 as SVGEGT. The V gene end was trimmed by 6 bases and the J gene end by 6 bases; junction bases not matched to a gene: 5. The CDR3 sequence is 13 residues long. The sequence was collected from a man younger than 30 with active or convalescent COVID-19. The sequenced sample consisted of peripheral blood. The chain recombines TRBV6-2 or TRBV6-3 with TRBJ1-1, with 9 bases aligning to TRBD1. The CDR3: CASSRDRVSEAFF. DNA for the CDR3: TGTGCCAGCAGCAGGGACAGGGTCTCTGAAGCTTTCTTT.